Below, 2 T cell receptor beta chains from the same sample are listed, as sequenced in a study of early T cells in non-severe SARS-CoV-2 infection. TCRdb redid the calling of the 5' RACE reads with MiXCR, one entry per CDR3 protein. The repertoire includes about 60,000 distinct CDR3 sequences, approximately 11% of them detected once, and approximately 3% sits in the top ten. The sequenced sample was whole blood, obtained at baseline. The receptors derive from an adult who was a healthcare worker with PCR-confirmed SARS-CoV-2 infection or an uninfected control (not recorded which).

This clonotype was seen a few times. An end of the junction differs from the germline gene, which may be a read error. The chain employs TRBV7-7 and TRBJ1-5, with a tentative D call TRBD1 (6 bases). Germline assignment: CDR1 SSHAT and CDR2 FNYEAQ (reference sequence). The CDR3 runs to 17 residues. In nucleotides, the CDR3 is TGTGCTAGCAGCTTAGCCATCAGGGGAATCGTCAATCAGCCCCAGCATTTT. It is translated as CASSLAIRGIVNQPQHF.

This clonotype was recorded at least ten times. CDR3 region: CASSLVWGRDYTEAFF. Here the CDR3 DNA reads TGCGCCAGCAGCTTGGTCTGGGGCAGGGACTACACTGAAGCTTTCTTT. The rearrangement links TRBV5-1 to TRBJ1-1, with D tentatively TRBD1 (5 bases). The CDR3 totals 16 residues. Per germline, CDR1 SGHRS and CDR2 YFSETQ. V gave up 0 bases and J gave up 3 bases, with 15 bases separating them.